The T cell receptor (beta chain) under discussion was sequenced for a study of beta chain features in type 1 diabetes. The germline CDR1 and CDR2 sequences are SGHRS and YFSETQ. V shed 0 bases and J shed 8 bases, with 17 bases lying between them. This CDR3 region has 15 residues. Sequencing targeted expressed TCRB transcripts, as all isolated RNA had been reverse transcribed. The method was immunoSEQ multiplex PCR; TCRdb's version includes in-frame clones alone and lacks a portion of them. The table includes around 650,000 clones, around 12% detected once. Purity above 98% was achieved in all sorted populations. Study-wide findings and caveats: When VDJ junctions were examined, type 1 diabetes patients showed fewer insertions and more deletions. TCRB repertoires of naive, central memory and Treg cells appeared more similar among patients than among healthy donors. Moderately but significantly shorter TCRB CDR3s were found in Type 1 diabetes patients in all four CD4+ subsets.

Only a few counts were recorded for this clone. What it binds is not known. The rearrangement links TRBV5-1 to TRBJ1-2; D is undetermined. Sequenced sample: naive CD4+ T cells from blood. The source of this sequence is a man younger than 45 with type 1 diabetes. The chain's CDR3 is CASSLEPGPPGGYTF. Written as DNA, the CDR3 is TGCGCCAGCAGCTTGGAGCCGGGCCCCCCGGGAGGCTACACCTTC.